The rows below give T cell receptor beta chains drawn from one sample of a study of early T cells in non-severe SARS-CoV-2 infection. TCRdb ran MiXCR on the 5' RACE reads and lists one entry per CDR3 protein. The data contain 32,000 or so distinct CDR3 sequences, over 4.5% of them singletons. Specimen: whole blood. The source of these receptors is an adult who was a healthcare worker with PCR-confirmed SARS-CoV-2 infection or an uninfected control (not recorded which). CDR3s include the opening cysteine and the closing phenylalanine or tryptophan. D genes are given only for firm matches. Not every row has a clone size; where given, it reads once, few, many or a size class.

TRBJ2-3,.,TRBV11-3,few,TGTGCCAGCAGCTTAGGAGGGATACGAGATACGCAGTATTTT,CASSLGGIRDTQYF
TRBJ2-2,TRBD2,TRBV5-1,many,TGCGCCAGCAGCTTGAATTGGCTAGCGGGAGTTACCGGGGAGCTGTTTTTT,CASSLNWLAGVTGELFF
TRBJ1-4,.,TRBV6-5,many,TGTGCCAGCAGCCCGGGCCGAATATCTGAAAAACTGTTTTTT,CASSPGRISEKLFF
TRBJ2-5,.,TRBV19,many,TGTGCCCCCAGCAGGGCGACACCTAGCCAAGAGACCCAGTACTTC,CAPSRATPSQETQYF
TRBJ2-6,.,TRBV10-3,many,TGTGCCATCAGTGAATCCGGGGTCAGTCCCGGGGCCAACGTCCTGACTTTC,CAISESGVSPGANVLTF
TRBJ2-3,.,TRBV7-9,many,TGTGCCAGCAGGATAAGCGGGAGCACAGATACGCAGTATTTT,CASRISGSTDTQYF
TRBJ2-7,TRBD2,TRBV3-1,many,TGTGCCAGCAGCCAACCGTCTAGCGGGAGCTACGAGCAGTACTTC,CASSQPSSGSYEQYF
TRBJ2-1,TRBD2,TRBV19,many,TGTGCCAGCCATGGGGTGATAGCGGGAGGTGAGCAGTTCTTC,CASHGVIAGGEQFF
TRBJ2-2,.,TRBV29-1,many,TGCACCTATAGATCCGGTCCCGGGGAGCTGTTTTTT,CTYRSGPGELFF
TRBJ2-1,.,TRBV29-1,many,TGCAGCGTTGAAGGGCAGTTCTTC,CSVEGQFF
TRBJ2-3,.,TRBV11-3,many,TGTGCCAGCAGCTTAGACGGCAGTAGCACAGATACGCAGTATTTT,CASSLDGSSTDTQYF
TRBJ1-1,TRBD1,TRBV12-3/TRBV12-4,many,TGTGCCAGCAGTGTTACAGGGGTCGGCACTGAAGCTTTCTTT,CASSVTGVGTEAFF
TRBJ2-3,TRBD1,TRBV6-6,few,TGTGCCAGCAGTTACGAGCAGGGGGCGACTTCAGATACGCAGTATTTT,CASSYEQGATSDTQYF
TRBJ2-1,TRBD2,TRBV20-1,many,TGCAGTGCTTTTAGCGGGAGTTCACCTTACAATGAGCAGTTCTTC,CSAFSGSSPYNEQFF
TRBJ1-5,TRBD1,TRBV7-9,many,TGTGCCAGCAGCTTTATCCCACAGGGGGTAGGTAATCAGCCCCAGCATTTT,CASSFIPQGVGNQPQHF
TRBJ2-2,TRBD2,TRBV20-1,many,TGCAGTGCTAGAGATGGGATAGCGGGAGGGCCAACCCACGGGGAGCTGTTTTTT,CSARDGIAGGPTHGELFF
TRBJ1-2,TRBD1,TRBV11-2,many,TGTGCCAGCGGGGGCGGGACAGGGGCTTTTAACTATGGCTACACCTTC,CASGGGTGAFNYGYTF
TRBJ1-1,.,TRBV7-8,many,TGTGCCAGCAGCTTTTCCGCAGGGGAAGCTTTCTTT,CASSFSAGEAFF
TRBJ2-3,TRBD2,TRBV28,.,TGTGCCAGCAGTTTCGCGGGAGAGGGCACAGATACGCAGTATTTT,CASSFAGEGTDTQYF